This passage covers 20 T cell receptor beta chains from one sample sequenced in a study of control samples from healthy donors and cancer patients. Profiling relied on immunoSEQ multiplex PCR, and the TCRdb table lists in-frame clones only, not all of them. The sample has about 55,000 clones; 95% are singletons. Material for sequencing was blood. These receptors were taken from a man under 40 in good health.

The chain couples TRBV5-4 to TRBJ2-7; 9 nucleotides align to TRBD1. V shed 3 bases and J 2 bases; nucleotides not matched to a gene: 3. CDR1 and CDR2 (germline): SGHNT, YYREEE (reference sequence). The CDR3 has 14 amino acids. CDR3 loop: CASSSGTGPYEQYF. For the CDR3, the DNA is TGTGCCAGCAGCTCCGGGACAGGGCCCTACGAGCAGTACTTC.

J is TRBJ1-2 and V is TRBV11-2; D gene ambiguous. The CDR3 spans 13 residues. V lost 0 bases and J lost 2, with 4 bases in between. Germline loops: CDR1 SGHAT, CDR2 FQNNGV. Here the CDR3 reads CASSLEGNYGYTF. For the CDR3, the DNA is TGTGCCAGCAGCTTAGAAGGGAACTATGGCTACACCTTC. Based on the CDR3 plus reference TRBV11-2 and TRBJ1-2, the full variable domain is EAGVAQSPRYKIIEKRQSVAFWCNPISGHATLYWYQQILGQGPKLLIQFQNNGVVDDSQLPKDRFSAERLKGVDSTLKIQPAKLEDSAVYLCASSLEGNYGYTFGSGTRLTVV.

This rearrangement joins TRBV27 to TRBJ2-4; D not certain. The CDR3 covers 18 residues. CDR1 MNHEY and CDR2 SMNVEV come from the germline V gene (reference sequence). V was shortened by 5 bases and J by 2 bases, with 22 bases between the two germline ends. Here the CDR3 DNA reads TGTGCCAGCAGTCCCCCAATCAAGTTTGGGTACACCAAAAACATTCAGTACTTC. Protein: CASSPPIKFGYTKNIQYF.

V and J are TRBV5-6 and TRBJ2-3; tentatively, D is TRBD2 (5 bases). The CDR3 totals 16 residues. Germline-derived CDR1 and CDR2 are SGHDT and YYEEEE. V dropped 4 bases and J dropped 4 bases, with 19 bases sitting between them. The CDR3 is CASSPVLASRADTQYF. As DNA, the CDR3 is TGTGCCAGCAGCCCGGTATTAGCGTCGAGAGCAGATACGCAGTATTTT.

The table lists this clone with a count of one. The CDR3 sequence is CASSPPNQPQHF. CDR3 DNA: TGTGCCAGCAGCCCCCCTAATCAGCCCCAGCATTTT. The chain carries TRBV7-9 and TRBJ1-5; D gene uncertain. The CDR3 consists of 12 residues. Trimming removed 5 bases from V and 4 bases from J, with 6 bases in between. The germline V gene has CDR1 SEHNR and CDR2 FQNEAQ (reference sequence).

In its sample, this clone was seen once. The chain recombines TRBV4-1 with TRBJ2-1; 13 nucleotides match TRBD2. Per the germline V gene, CDR1 is MGHRA and CDR2 is YSYEKL. CDR3 length: 15 residues. The J segment lost 9 bases and the V segment lost 1 base, leaving 3 bases of the junction unmatched. The CDR3 sequence: CASSQAGTSGIEQFF. The CDR3 region has the DNA TGCGCCAGCAGCCAAGCGGGGACTAGCGGGATTGAGCAGTTCTTC.

The chain joins TRBV12-3 or TRBV12-4 to TRBJ2-7; D may be TRBD1 (5 bases). The CDR3 is 11 residues long. Trimming cost V 6 bases and J 6 bases, with 9 bases left between them. CDR3 sequence reads: CASRTQGEQYF. The CDR3 DNA is TGTGCCAGCAGAACCCAGGGCGAGCAGTACTTC.

The genes are TRBV13 and TRBJ1-2; TRBD1 aligns across 8 bases. The CDR3 contains 14 residues. The junction had 3 bases not matched to a gene; V was cut back by 0 bases and J by 6 bases. Per the germline V gene, CDR1 is PRHDT and CDR2 is FYEKMQ (reference sequence). CDR3 protein: CASSLGTGVNGYTF. CDR3 nucleotides: TGTGCCAGCAGCTTAGGGACAGGGGTTAATGGCTACACCTTC.

The chain uses TRBV28 and TRBJ2-7, with D perhaps given as TRBD1 or TRBD2 (6 bases each). CDR1 is MDHEN and CDR2 is SYDVKM in the germline V gene. There are 19 residues in the CDR3. Trimming cost V 3 bases and J 7 bases, with 31 bases left between them. CDR3 region: CASSLPPTLGHRRGSEQYF. The CDR3 DNA reads TGTGCCAGCAGTTTGCCCCCCACGCTCGGACATAGGAGGGGGAGTGAGCAGTACTTC.

The V call is TRBV28, the J call TRBJ2-7; D uncertain. The CDR3 has 14 amino acids. V lost 4 bases to trimming and J lost 0 bases, with 10 bases between them. CDR1 and CDR2 (germline): MDHEN, SYDVKM. The CDR3 sequence is CASSSVRPSYEQYF. The CDR3 nucleotides read TGTGCCAGCAGTTCAGTGAGGCCCTCCTACGAGCAGTACTTC.

The gene calls are TRBV7-9 and TRBJ2-1; a weak D match, TRBD2 (6 bases). The CDR3 contains 14 residues. Germline assignment: CDR1 SEHNR and CDR2 FQNEAQ (reference sequence). Trimming shortened V by 0 bases and J by 6 bases, and 9 bases separated the two germline ends. The CDR3 DNA sequence: TGTGCCAGCAGCTTAGCGGGAGGTGGCAATGAGCAGTTCTTC. Its protein is CASSLAGGGNEQFF.

The rearrangement uses TRBV5-1 and TRBJ2-7; 8 positions match TRBD2. CDR1 and CDR2 (germline): SGHRS, YFSETQ. J gave up 4 bases and V 2 bases, and 8 bases lay outside the gene matches. CDR3 size: 15 residues. The CDR3 spells CASSFEAGEVYEQYF. Here the CDR3 DNA reads TGCGCCAGCAGCTTTGAAGCGGGAGAAGTTTACGAGCAGTACTTC.

This clone was seen a single time. The rearrangement links TRBV7-2 to TRBJ2-3; TRBD2 is a possible D gene (5 bases). Looked up from germline, CDR1 is SGHTA and CDR2 is FQGNSA. V shed 3 bases and J shed 8 bases, with 15 bases lying between them. The CDR3 runs 14 residues. The CDR3 DNA follows: TGTGCCAGCAGCTTCGAGCGGACGTTCGGTACGCAGTATTTT. Amino acids: CASSFERTFGTQYF.

The chain links TRBV19 to TRBJ2-2; either TRBD1 or TRBD2 may fit D (5 bases each). This CDR3 comprises 14 residues. Germline CDR1 reads LNHDA; CDR2 reads SQIVND (reference sequence). The V gene lost 7 bases and the J gene lost 0 bases, with 9 bases spanning the gap. Written as DNA, the CDR3 is TGTGCCAGTAAGGGACCACCGAACACCGGGGAGCTGTTTTTT. Protein: CASKGPPNTGELFF.

On this clone: The sample contains more than one DNA sequence encoding this CDR3. This sequence joins TRBV5-1 and TRBJ2-7, with D possibly called TRBD1 or TRBD2 (7 bases each). Germline V gene sequence: CDR1 SGHRS, CDR2 YFSETQ. Trimming took off 0 bases at V and 7 bases at J, with 11 bases between the two ends. The CDR3 spans 13 residues. Here the CDR3 DNA reads TGCGCCAGCAGCTTGGCTCAGGGGGGGGAGCAGTACTTC. This codes for CASSLAQGGEQYF.

The gene calls are TRBV6-5 and TRBJ2-1; possible D gene TRBD2, 5 bases. Germline CDR1 and CDR2: MNHEY and SVGAGI. The CDR3 runs 15 residues. Trimming shortened V by 7 bases and J by 6 bases, and 19 bases separated the two germline ends. CDR3 loop: CASTRVGSESNEQFF. The CDR3 DNA sequence: TGTGCCAGCACCAGAGTGGGGAGCGAATCCAATGAGCAGTTCTTC.

The chain joins TRBV6-9 to TRBJ1-1, with 7 bases lining up with TRBD1. With 5 bases clipped from V and 7 bases from J, the junction kept 16 bases outside the gene matches. There are 16 residues in the CDR3. From germline, CDR1 is MNHGY and CDR2 SVAAGI. The CDR3 region is CASSVERGQGRSEAFF. DNA for the CDR3: TGTGCCAGCAGTGTGGAAAGGGGGCAAGGGAGGAGTGAAGCTTTCTTT.

This chain uses TRBV20-1 with TRBJ2-7; D may correspond to TRBD1 or TRBD2 (5 bases each). Trimming removed 3 bases at V and 3 bases at J, with 18 bases between. CDR3 length: 15 amino acids. From germline, CDR1 is DFQATT and CDR2 SNEGSKA (reference sequence). CDR3 sequence reads: CSASGSGTDVYEQYF. Written as DNA, the CDR3 is TGCAGTGCTAGTGGGTCCGGGACGGACGTCTACGAGCAGTACTTC.

This chain joins TRBV6-5 and TRBJ1-1; TRBD1 is a possible D gene (5 bases). The CDR3 is 13 residues long. Germline-derived CDR1 and CDR2 are MNHEY and SVGAGI. With 6 bases removed from V and 1 base from J, the gap between germline ends came to 9 bases. The CDR3 nucleotides read TGTGCCAGCAGAGGGACTGGGAACACTGAAGCTTTCTTT. This gives the protein CASRGTGNTEAFF.

This chain uses TRBV24-1 with TRBJ2-7, with D possibly matching TRBD1 (6 bases). The V gene lost 12 bases and the J gene lost 4 bases, with 15 bases spanning the gap. The CDR3 has 12 amino acids. CDR1 is KGHDR and CDR2 is SFDVKD in the germline V gene. The CDR3 loop reads CAVGTLPYEQYF. CDR3 nucleotide sequence: TGTGCCGTCGGGACACTACCTTACGAGCAGTACTTC.